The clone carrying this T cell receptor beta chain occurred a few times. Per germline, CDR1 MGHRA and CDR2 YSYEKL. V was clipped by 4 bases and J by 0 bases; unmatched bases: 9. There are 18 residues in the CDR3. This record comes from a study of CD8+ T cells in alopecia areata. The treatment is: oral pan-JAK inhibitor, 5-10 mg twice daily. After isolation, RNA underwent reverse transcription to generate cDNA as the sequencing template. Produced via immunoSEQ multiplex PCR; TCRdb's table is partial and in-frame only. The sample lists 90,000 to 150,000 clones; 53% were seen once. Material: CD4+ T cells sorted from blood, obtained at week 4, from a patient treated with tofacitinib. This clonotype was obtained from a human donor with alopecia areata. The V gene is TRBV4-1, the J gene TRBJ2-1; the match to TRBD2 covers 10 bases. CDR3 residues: CASSRSGTSVSSYNEQFF. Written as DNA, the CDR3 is TGCGCCAGCAGCCGCTCTGGGACTAGCGTTAGCTCCTACAATGAGCAGTTCTTC.